The source of this T cell receptor (beta chain) is a study of blood T cell repertoires in COVID-19. Across the study: Italy, Spain and the United States were the sources of the convalescent and acute COVID-19 samples. PBMCs, B-cell-depleted T cells, or T cells provided the cDNA or gDNA that made up the material.

The CDR3 covers 16 residues. Losses at the gene ends were 5 bases for V and 2 bases for J; bases not matched to a gene: 7. Germline V CDR1 and CDR2: SGHVS, FNYEAQ. Per the original data handling: Cell counts per sample came from amplifying reference gene primers. TCRdb's table, derived via immunoSEQ multiplex PCR, lists solely in-frame clones and lacks some. V and J calls and clone size are those listed in that table; D and trimming were worked out from the DNA. In the table there are approximately 250,000 clones, approximately 82% of which are singletons. The sequenced sample consisted of peripheral blood. This receptor was identified in a man aged 35-49 years who had recovered from COVID-19. The chain has TRBV7-6 and TRBJ1-1, with 11 bases that match TRBD1. CDR3 coding DNA: TGTGCCAGCAGCCCCCGGGACAGGGGGGATAACACTGAAGCTTTCTTT. Protein: CASSPRDRGDNTEAFF.